This TCR beta chain was sequenced for a study of Graves' ophthalmopathy and Graves' hyperthyroidism. Study results and limitations: In predicting ophthalmopathy progression, the model reached around 65% sensitivity and approximately 72% specificity.

Details on this clonotype: Its antigen is not identified.

V lost 3 bases and J 5 bases, leaving 19 bases between the germline ends. CDR3 length: 16 residues. Germline CDR1 reads SGHAT; CDR2 reads FQNNGV. Ophthalmopathy in the donors was of moderate-to-severe activity, with CAS ≥3, NOSPECS ≥4 and duration under 3 months. PBMCs stemmed from around 10 ml of fresh peripheral blood. Scientists amplified the TCR beta CDR3 regions from RNA transcripts. HTBI-primed first-round RT-PCR preceded second-round multiplex PCR. MiXCR, applied by TCRdb to the multiplex PCR reads, yields one record per CDR3 protein. This sample carries some 160,000 distinct CDR3 sequences, 30% to 45% of them seen once, and the ten largest clones take 8% to 10%.

Sequences were obtained from peripheral blood. The source of this sequence is a man under 40 with Graves' ophthalmopathy. The chain links TRBV11-2 to TRBJ1-1; a weak D match, TRBD1 (6 bases). This CDR3 is CASSLMGGRSGTEAFF. The DNA of the CDR3 is TGTGCCAGCAGCTTGATGGGGGGGCGAAGTGGTACTGAAGCTTTCTTT.